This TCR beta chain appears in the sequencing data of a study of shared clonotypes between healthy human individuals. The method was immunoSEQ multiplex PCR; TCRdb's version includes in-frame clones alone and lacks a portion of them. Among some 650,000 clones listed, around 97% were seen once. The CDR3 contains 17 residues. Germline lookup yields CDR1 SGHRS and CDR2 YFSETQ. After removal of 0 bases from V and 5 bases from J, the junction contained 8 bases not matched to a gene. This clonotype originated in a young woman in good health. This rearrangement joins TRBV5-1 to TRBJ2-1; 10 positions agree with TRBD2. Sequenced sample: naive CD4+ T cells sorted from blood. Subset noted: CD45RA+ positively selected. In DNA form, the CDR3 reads TGCGCCAGCAGCTTGGCGAAATGGACTAGCGGTAACAATGAGCAGTTCTTC. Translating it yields CASSLAKWTSGNNEQFF.